The TCR beta chain under discussion was sequenced for a study of early stage breast cancer tumors. For the study at large: Around 10-fold was the mean read coverage per sample.

Only in-frame clones appear in the TCRdb table, and some are missing; sequencing was by immunoSEQ multiplex PCR. Found here are 25,000 to 35,000 clones, 74% of them singletons; the top ten hold about 9.4%. V was pared by 0 bases and J by 5 bases, with 7 bases of the junction left unmatched. The CDR3 totals 18 residues. The germline gives CDR1 SNHLY, CDR2 FYNNEI. The chain has TRBV2 and TRBJ2-3; 14 nucleotides line up with TRBD2. This receptor was identified in a person in their twenties or thirties with breast cancer. Sequencing was performed on breast tumor tissue. The DNA of the CDR3 is TGTGCCAGCAGTGAAGCTGAGGGACTAGCGGGAGTAGAAGATACGCAGTATTTT. Its protein is CASSEAEGLAGVEDTQYF.